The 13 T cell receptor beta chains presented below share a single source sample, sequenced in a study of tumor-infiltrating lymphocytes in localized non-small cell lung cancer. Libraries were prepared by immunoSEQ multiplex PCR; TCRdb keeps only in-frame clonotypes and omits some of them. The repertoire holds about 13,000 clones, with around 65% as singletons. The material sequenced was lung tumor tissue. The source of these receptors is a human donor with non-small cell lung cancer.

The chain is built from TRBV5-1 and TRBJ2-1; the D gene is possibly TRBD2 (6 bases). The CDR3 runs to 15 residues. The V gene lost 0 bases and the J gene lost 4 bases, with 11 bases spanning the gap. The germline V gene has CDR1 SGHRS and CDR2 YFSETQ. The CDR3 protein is CASSLVGLEYNEQFF. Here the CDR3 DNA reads TGCGCCAGCAGCTTGGTGGGACTGGAGTACAATGAGCAGTTCTTC.

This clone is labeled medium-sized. CDR3 bases: TGTGCCAGCAGTACTACGACAGGGGGCGTACCTGAAGCTTTCTTT. It codes for CASSTTTGGVPEAFF. V usage is TRBV28 and J usage is TRBJ1-1, with 10 bases aligning to TRBD1. Germline CDR1 is MDHEN and CDR2 is SYDVKM. With V trimmed by 5 bases and J by 6 bases, 9 bases remained unmatched. This CDR3 has 15 residues. Based on the CDR3 plus reference TRBV28 and TRBJ1-1, the full variable domain is DVKVTQSSRYLVKRTGEKVFLECVQDMDHENMFWYRQDPGLGLRLIYFSYDVKMKEKGDIPEGYSVSREKKERFSLILESASTNQTSMYLCASSTTTGGVPEAFFGQGTRLTVV.

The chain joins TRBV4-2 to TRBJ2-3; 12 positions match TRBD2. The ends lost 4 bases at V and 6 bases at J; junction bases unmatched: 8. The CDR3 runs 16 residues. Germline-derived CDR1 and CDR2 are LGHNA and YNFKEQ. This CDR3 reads CASSPHLAGGPDTQYF. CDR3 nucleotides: TGTGCCAGCAGCCCCCACCTAGCGGGAGGGCCGGATACGCAGTATTTT.

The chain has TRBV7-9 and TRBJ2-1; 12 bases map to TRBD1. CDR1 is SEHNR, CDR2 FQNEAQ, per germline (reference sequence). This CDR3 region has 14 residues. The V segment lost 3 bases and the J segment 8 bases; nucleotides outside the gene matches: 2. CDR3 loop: CASSLGTGGDEQFF. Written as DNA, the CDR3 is TGTGCCAGCAGCTTGGGGACAGGGGGCGATGAGCAGTTCTTC.

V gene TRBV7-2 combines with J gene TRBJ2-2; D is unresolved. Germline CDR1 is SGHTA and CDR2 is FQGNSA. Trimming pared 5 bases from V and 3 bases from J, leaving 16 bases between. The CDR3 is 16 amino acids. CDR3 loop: CASSPRGPSYTGELFF. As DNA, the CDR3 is TGTGCCAGCAGCCCCAGAGGACCCTCGTACACCGGGGAGCTGTTTTTT.

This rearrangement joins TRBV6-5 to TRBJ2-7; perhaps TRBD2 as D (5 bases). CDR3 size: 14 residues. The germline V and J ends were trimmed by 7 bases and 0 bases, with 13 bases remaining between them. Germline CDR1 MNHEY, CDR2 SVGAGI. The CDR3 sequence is CASNQAGDSYEQYF. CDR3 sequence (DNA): TGTGCCAGCAATCAAGCCGGGGACTCCTACGAGCAGTACTTC.

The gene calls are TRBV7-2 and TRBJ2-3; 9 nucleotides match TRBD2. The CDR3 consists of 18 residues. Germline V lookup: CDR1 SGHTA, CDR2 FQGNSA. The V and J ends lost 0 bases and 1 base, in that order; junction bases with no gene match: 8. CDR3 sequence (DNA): TGTGCCAGCAGCTTAGCGGGGGGACTAGCAGGCCGCACAGATACGCAGTATTTT. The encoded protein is CASSLAGGLAGRTDTQYF.

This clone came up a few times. For the CDR3, the DNA is TGTGCCAGCTCACCACTGGGAGAAAAACTGTTTTTT. Its protein product is CASSPLGEKLFF. The chain carries TRBV18 and TRBJ1-4; D is unresolved. Germline CDR1 and CDR2: KGHSH and LQKENI. The V end lost 1 base, the J end lost 8 bases, and 5 bases lay between the germline ends. The CDR3 is 12 residues long.

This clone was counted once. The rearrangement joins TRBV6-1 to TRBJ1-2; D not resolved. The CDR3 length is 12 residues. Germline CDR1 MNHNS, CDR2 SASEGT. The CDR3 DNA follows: TGTGCAGCGGGAAGCGGGTTTTATGGCTACACCTTC. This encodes CAAGSGFYGYTF.

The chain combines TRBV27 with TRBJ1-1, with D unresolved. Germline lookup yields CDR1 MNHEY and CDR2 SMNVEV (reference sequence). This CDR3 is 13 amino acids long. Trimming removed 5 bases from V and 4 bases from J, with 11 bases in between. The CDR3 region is CASSERKSTEAFF. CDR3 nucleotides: TGTGCCAGCAGTGAACGGAAGAGCACTGAAGCTTTCTTT.

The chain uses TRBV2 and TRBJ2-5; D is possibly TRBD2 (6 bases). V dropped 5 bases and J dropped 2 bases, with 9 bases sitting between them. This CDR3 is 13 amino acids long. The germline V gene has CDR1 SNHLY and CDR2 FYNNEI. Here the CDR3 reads CASSIREQETQYF. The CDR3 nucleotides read TGTGCCAGCAGTATCCGGGAGCAAGAGACCCAGTACTTC. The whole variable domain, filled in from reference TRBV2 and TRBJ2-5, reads EPEVTQTPSHQVTQMGQEVILRCVPISNHLYFYWYRQILGQKVEFLVSFYNNEISEKSEIFDDQFSVERPDGSNFTLKIRSTKLEDSAMYFCASSIREQETQYFGPGTRLLVL.

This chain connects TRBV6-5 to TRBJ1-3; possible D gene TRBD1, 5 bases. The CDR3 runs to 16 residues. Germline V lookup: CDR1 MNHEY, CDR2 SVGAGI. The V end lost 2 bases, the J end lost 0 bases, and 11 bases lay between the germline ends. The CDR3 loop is CASSYQRGLSGNTIYF. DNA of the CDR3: TGTGCCAGCAGTTACCAGAGGGGCCTCTCTGGAAACACCATATATTTT.

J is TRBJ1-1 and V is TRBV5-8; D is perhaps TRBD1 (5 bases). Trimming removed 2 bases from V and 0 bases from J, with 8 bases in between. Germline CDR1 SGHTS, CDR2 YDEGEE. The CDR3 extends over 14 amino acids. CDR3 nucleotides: TGTGCCAGCAGCTTTGGGACTGTGAACACTGAAGCTTTCTTT. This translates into CASSFGTVNTEAFF.